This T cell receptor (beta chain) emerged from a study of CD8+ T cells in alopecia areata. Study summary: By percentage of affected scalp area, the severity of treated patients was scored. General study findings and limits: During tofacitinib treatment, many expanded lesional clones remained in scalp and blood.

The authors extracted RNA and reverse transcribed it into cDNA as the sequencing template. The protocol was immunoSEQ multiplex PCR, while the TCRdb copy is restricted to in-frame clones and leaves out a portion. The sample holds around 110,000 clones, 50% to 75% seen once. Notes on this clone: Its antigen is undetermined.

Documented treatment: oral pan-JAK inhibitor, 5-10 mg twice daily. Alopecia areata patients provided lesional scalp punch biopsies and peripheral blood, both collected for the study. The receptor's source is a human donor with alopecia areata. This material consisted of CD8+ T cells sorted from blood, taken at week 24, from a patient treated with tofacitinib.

CDR3: CASNVGTQETQYF. The CDR3 DNA follows: TGTGCCAGCAACGTCGGGACGCAGGAGACCCAGTACTTC. The J gene is TRBJ2-5, the V gene TRBV13; D is tentatively TRBD1 or TRBD2 (5 bases each). The CDR3 runs to 13 residues. Trimming removed 7 bases at V and 5 bases at J, with 14 bases between. Per the germline V gene, CDR1 is PRHDT and CDR2 is FYEKMQ (reference sequence).